This T cell receptor beta chain was recorded in a study of shared clonotypes between healthy human individuals. The germline V gene encodes CDR1 LGHNA and CDR2 YSLEER. The V segment lost 0 bases and the J segment 0 bases; nucleotides outside the gene matches: 5. The CDR3 consists of 16 residues. The method was immunoSEQ multiplex PCR; TCRdb's version includes in-frame clones alone and lacks a portion of them. The profile shows roughly 2.5 million clones, around 94% of them singletons. This clone came up once. This chain uses TRBV4-3 with TRBJ2-7; 7 bases align to TRBD1. The sequenced material came from naive CD4+ T cells sorted from blood. Indicated subset: CD45RA+ positively selected. The clonotype originates from a man between 18 and 29 years old in good health. The CDR3 region is CASSQEPGQSSYEQYF. As DNA, the CDR3 is TGCGCCAGCAGCCAAGAACCGGGACAGAGCTCCTACGAGCAGTACTTC.